One sample yielded the 9 T cell receptor beta chains listed below, sequenced in a study of tumour-infiltrating T cells in Burkitt lymphoma. Data came from immunoSEQ multiplex PCR; TCRdb stores just in-frame clones and leaves some out. The table records 5,500 to 7,500 clones, roughly 9.1% of them present only once. The sample comprised tumor tissue. These receptor sequences come from a human donor with diffuse large B-cell lymphoma.

This rearrangement joins TRBV9 to TRBJ2-7; TRBD1 might be the D (6 bases). The CDR3 has 18 amino acids. Germline assignment: CDR1 SGDLS and CDR2 YYNGEE. The ends were cut back, 0 bases at V and 4 bases at J, with 23 bases in the middle. This CDR3 reads CASSVGVGVWDTQYEQYF. DNA of the CDR3: TGTGCCAGCAGCGTAGGGGTAGGGGTATGGGACACCCAATACGAGCAGTACTTC.

This chain connects TRBV7-2 to TRBJ1-2; D remains ambiguous. Germline-derived CDR1 and CDR2 are SGHTA and FQGNSA. V lost 5 bases to trimming and J lost 3 bases, with 25 bases between them. The CDR3 is made up of 18 amino acids. This CDR3 is CASSPGGAGGTVYYGYTF. Written as DNA, the CDR3 is TGTGCCAGCAGCCCCGGTGGAGCAGGCGGAACCGTCTACTATGGCTACACCTTC. The full variable domain, completed using reference TRBV7-2 and TRBJ1-2, is GAGVSQSPSNKVTEKGKDVELRCDPISGHTALYWYRQSLGQGLEFLIYFQGNSAPDKSGLPSDRFSAERTGGSVSTLTIQRTQQEDSAVYLCASSPGGAGGTVYYGYTFGSGTRLTVV.

This clone has only a few counts. The genes are TRBV19 and TRBJ1-5; TRBD1 matches 7 bases. V was pared by 7 bases and J by 8 bases, with 17 bases of the junction left unmatched. Germline V gene lookup returns CDR1 LNHDA and CDR2 SQIVND (reference sequence). The CDR3 consists of 16 residues. The CDR3 loop is CASTVDRAHGNEPQHF. The CDR3 DNA reads TGTGCCAGTACTGTCGACAGGGCCCATGGAAATGAGCCCCAGCATTTT.

This clone was observed a few times. The gene calls are TRBV9 and TRBJ2-7, with D tentatively TRBD1 (5 bases). There are 16 residues in the CDR3. Trimming removed 0 bases at V and 2 bases at J, with 15 bases between. Germline V gene sequence: CDR1 SGDLS, CDR2 YYNGEE. The CDR3 loop is CASSVGQSRVPYEQYF. CDR3 in DNA: TGTGCCAGCAGCGTAGGACAGTCGCGTGTCCCCTACGAGCAGTACTTC. The full variable domain, completed using reference TRBV9 and TRBJ2-7, is DSGVTQTPKHLITATGQRVTLRCSPRSGDLSVYWYQQSLDQGLQFLIQYYNGEERAKGNILERFSAQQFPDLHSELNLSSLELGDSALYFCASSVGQSRVPYEQYFGPGTRLTVT.

The chain uses TRBV11-3 and TRBJ2-3; D ambiguous. Germline V gene data show CDR1 as SGHNT and CDR2 as YENEEA. This CDR3 is built from 13 residues. V shed 3 bases and J shed 1 base, with 5 bases lying between them. CDR3 sequence: CASSFRGTDTQYF. CDR3 nucleotide sequence: TGTGCCAGCAGCTTTCGCGGCACAGATACGCAGTATTTT.

This clone was observed a few times. The V gene is TRBV28, the J gene TRBJ2-1; the match to TRBD2 covers 14 bases. The CDR3 has 15 amino acids. V shed 4 bases, J shed 8 bases, and the junction held 4 bases outside the gene matches. Germline assignment: CDR1 MDHEN and CDR2 SYDVKM. For the CDR3, the DNA is TGTGCCAGCAGTTGGACTAGCGGGGGGAGGGATGAGCAGTTCTTC. It specifies CASSWTSGGRDEQFF.

This clone came up a few times. The chain joins TRBV7-2 to TRBJ1-6; 10 nucleotides match TRBD1. The V gene's germline CDR1 is SGHTA and CDR2 FQGNSA. This CDR3 region has 15 residues. J lost 8 bases, V lost 3 bases, and 4 bases had no gene match. CDR3 amino acids: CASSFWDRGYSPLHF. DNA of the CDR3: TGTGCCAGCAGCTTTTGGGACAGGGGTTATTCACCCCTCCACTTT.

This clone was found a few times. The chain recombines TRBV29-1 with TRBJ2-1; D not resolved. Trimming stripped 7 bases from V and 3 bases from J, with 13 bases between. There are 13 residues in the CDR3. CDR1 and CDR2 (germline): SQVTM, ANQGSEA. DNA for the CDR3: TGCAGCGCCTCAAACGTGGACTACAATGAGCAGTTCTTC. Amino acid sequence: CSASNVDYNEQFF.

This clone was picked up a small number of times. The chain links TRBV9 to TRBJ2-3, with D perhaps given as TRBD1 or TRBD2 (5 bases each). The CDR3 has 16 amino acids. Germline V gene lookup returns CDR1 SGDLS and CDR2 YYNGEE. V lost 0 bases and J 1 base, leaving 12 bases between the germline ends. CDR3 residues: CASSVAGTSGTDTQYF. DNA of the CDR3: TGTGCCAGCAGCGTAGCAGGGACGTCTGGCACAGATACGCAGTATTTT. The entire variable domain, with the rest obtained from reference TRBV9 and TRBJ2-3, is as follows: DSGVTQTPKHLITATGQRVTLRCSPRSGDLSVYWYQQSLDQGLQFLIQYYNGEERAKGNILERFSAQQFPDLHSELNLSSLELGDSALYFCASSVAGTSGTDTQYFGPGTRLTVL.